The sample holds a few counts of the clone carrying this T cell receptor (beta chain). This specimen belongs to a study of T cells after yellow fever vaccination. Deletions cut 1 base from V and 7 bases from J, with 15 bases between. Germline assignment: CDR1 SGDLS and CDR2 YYNGEE. This CDR3 has 15 residues. MiXCR, applied by TCRdb to the 5' RACE reads, yields one record per CDR3 protein. The sample records some 600,000 distinct CDR3 sequences, 10% to 15% being singletons. The material sequenced was PBMCs, taken on the day of the yellow fever booster vaccination. The chain carries TRBV9 and TRBJ2-1, with a possible D match to TRBD2 (5 bases). The source is a man aged 25-40 years who received the YFV17D yellow fever vaccine. The CDR3 loop is CASSVSGGLWNEQFF. The CDR3 DNA sequence: TGTGCCAGCAGCGTATCAGGAGGCCTCTGGAATGAGCAGTTCTTC.